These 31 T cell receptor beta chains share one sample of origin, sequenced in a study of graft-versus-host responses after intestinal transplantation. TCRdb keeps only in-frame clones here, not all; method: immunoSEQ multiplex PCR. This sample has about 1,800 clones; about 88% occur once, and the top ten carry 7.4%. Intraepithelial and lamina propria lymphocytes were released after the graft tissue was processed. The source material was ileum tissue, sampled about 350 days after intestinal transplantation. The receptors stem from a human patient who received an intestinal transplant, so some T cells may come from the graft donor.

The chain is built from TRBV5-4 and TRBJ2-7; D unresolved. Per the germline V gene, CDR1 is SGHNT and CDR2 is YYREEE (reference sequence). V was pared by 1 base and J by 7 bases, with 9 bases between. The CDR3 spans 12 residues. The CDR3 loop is CASSLWEREQYF. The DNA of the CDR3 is TGTGCCAGCAGCTTGTGGGAAAGGGAGCAGTACTTC.

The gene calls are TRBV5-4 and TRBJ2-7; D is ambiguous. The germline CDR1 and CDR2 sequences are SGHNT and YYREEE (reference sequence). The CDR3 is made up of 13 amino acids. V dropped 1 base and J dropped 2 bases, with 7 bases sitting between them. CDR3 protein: CASSLQRAYEQYF. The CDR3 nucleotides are TGTGCCAGCAGCTTGCAACGGGCCTACGAGCAGTACTTC.

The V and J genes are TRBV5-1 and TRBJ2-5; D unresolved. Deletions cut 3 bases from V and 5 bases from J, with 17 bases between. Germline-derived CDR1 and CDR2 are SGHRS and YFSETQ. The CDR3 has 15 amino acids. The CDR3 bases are TGCGCCAGCAGCTCGGCTCCCTTGGAGAGGGAGACCCAGTACTTC. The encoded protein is CASSSAPLERETQYF.

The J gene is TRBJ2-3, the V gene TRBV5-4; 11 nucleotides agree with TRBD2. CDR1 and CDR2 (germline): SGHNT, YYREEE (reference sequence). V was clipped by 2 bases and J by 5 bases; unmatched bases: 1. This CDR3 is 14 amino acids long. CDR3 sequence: CASSFTSGGDTQYF. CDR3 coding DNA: TGTGCCAGCAGCTTTACTAGCGGGGGAGATACGCAGTATTTT. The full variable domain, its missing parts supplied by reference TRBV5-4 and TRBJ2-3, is ETGVTQSPTHLIKTRGQQVTLRCSSQSGHNTVSWYQQALGQGPQFIFQYYREEENGRGNFPPRFSGLQFPNYSSELNVNALELDDSALYLCASSFTSGGDTQYFGPGTRLTVL.

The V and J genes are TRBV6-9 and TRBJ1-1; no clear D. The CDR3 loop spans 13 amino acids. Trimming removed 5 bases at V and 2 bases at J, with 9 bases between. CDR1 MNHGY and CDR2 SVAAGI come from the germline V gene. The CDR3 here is CASSGRQNTEAFF. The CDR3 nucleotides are TGTGCCAGCAGTGGGAGACAAAACACTGAAGCTTTCTTT.

Written as DNA, the CDR3 is TGTGCCAGCAGTTCGAGATGGCGGGAGACCCAGTACTTC. It codes for CASSSRWRETQYF. The chain couples TRBV2 to TRBJ2-5; D unresolved. The germline V gene has CDR1 SNHLY and CDR2 FYNNEI. The CDR3 covers 13 residues. Trimming removed 5 bases from V and 5 bases from J, with 12 bases in between.

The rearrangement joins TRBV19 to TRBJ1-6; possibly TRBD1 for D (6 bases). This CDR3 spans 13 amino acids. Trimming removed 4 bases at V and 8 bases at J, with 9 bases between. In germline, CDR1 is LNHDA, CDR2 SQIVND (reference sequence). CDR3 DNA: TGTGCCAGTAGTAATGGGGGCTATTCACCCCTCCACTTT. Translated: CASSNGGYSPLHF.

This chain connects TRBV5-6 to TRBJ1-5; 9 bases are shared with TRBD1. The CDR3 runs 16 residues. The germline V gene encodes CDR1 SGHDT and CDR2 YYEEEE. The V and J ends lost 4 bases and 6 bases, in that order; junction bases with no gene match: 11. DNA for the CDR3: TGTGCCAGCAGCCGGAGTACAGGGGGCGGCGGTCAGCCCCAGCATTTT. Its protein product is CASSRSTGGGGQPQHF. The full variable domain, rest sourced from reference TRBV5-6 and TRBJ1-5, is DAGVTQSPTHLIKTRGQQVTLRCSPKSGHDTVSWYQQALGQGPQFIFQYYEEEERQRGNFPDRFSGHQFPNYSSELNVNALLLGDSALYLCASSRSTGGGGQPQHFGDGTRLSIL.

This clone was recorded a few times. The CDR3 sequence is CASSREVISGGPLHF. The CDR3 DNA follows: TGCGCCAGCAGCCGGGAAGTGATCTCAGGCGGTCCCCTCCACTTT. The J gene is TRBJ1-6, the V gene TRBV5-1; D unresolved. The CDR3 length is 15 residues. V was cut by 4 bases and J by 13 bases, with 21 bases left in between. The germline V gene has CDR1 SGHRS and CDR2 YFSETQ.

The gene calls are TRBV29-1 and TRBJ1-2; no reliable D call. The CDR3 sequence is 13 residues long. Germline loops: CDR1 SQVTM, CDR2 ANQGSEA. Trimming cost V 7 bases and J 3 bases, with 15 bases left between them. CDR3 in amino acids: CSDLDGEYYGYTF. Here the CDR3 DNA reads TGCAGCGACTTAGACGGAGAGTACTATGGCTACACCTTC.

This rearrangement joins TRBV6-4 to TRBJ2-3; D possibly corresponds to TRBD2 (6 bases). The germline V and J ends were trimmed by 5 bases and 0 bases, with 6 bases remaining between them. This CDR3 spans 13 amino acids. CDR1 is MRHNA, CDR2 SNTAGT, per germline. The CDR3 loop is CASSSGSTDTQYF. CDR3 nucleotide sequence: TGTGCCAGCAGTAGCGGGAGCACAGATACGCAGTATTTT.

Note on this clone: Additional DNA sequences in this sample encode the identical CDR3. In DNA, the CDR3 is TGTGCCAGCAGCCGAGCCTATGGCTACACCTTC. Amino acid sequence: CASSRAYGYTF. The chain couples TRBV7-9 to TRBJ1-2; D not certain. The CDR3 runs to 11 residues. The V gene lost 5 bases and the J gene lost 4 bases, with 5 bases spanning the gap. Germline CDR1 reads SEHNR; CDR2 reads FQNEAQ (reference sequence).

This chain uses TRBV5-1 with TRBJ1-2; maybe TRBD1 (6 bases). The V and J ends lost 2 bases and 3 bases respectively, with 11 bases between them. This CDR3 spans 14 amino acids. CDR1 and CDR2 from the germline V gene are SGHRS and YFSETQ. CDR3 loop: CASSFSPGDYGYTF. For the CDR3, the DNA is TGCGCCAGCAGCTTTTCGCCAGGGGACTATGGCTACACCTTC.

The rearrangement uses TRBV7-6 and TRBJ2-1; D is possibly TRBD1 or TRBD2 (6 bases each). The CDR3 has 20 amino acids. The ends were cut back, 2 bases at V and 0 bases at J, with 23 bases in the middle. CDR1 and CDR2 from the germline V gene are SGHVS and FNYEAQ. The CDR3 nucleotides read TGTGCCAGCAGCTTAACCGGGGGCAGTACCCTGGGGACCTCCTACAATGAGCAGTTCTTC. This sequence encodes CASSLTGGSTLGTSYNEQFF.

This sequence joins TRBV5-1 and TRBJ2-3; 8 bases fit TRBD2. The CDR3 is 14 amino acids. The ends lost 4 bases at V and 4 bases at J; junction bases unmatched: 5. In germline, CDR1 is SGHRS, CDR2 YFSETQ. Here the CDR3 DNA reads TGCGCCAGCAGCCCGCGGGGGGCCCCAGATACGCAGTATTTT. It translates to CASSPRGAPDTQYF.

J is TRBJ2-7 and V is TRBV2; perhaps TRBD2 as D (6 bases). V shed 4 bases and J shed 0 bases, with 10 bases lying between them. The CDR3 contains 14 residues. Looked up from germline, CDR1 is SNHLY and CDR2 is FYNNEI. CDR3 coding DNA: TGTGCCAGCAGTGTCGGGGGAAGCTCCTACGAGCAGTACTTC. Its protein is CASSVGGSSYEQYF. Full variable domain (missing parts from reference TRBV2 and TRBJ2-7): EPEVTQTPSHQVTQMGQEVILRCVPISNHLYFYWYRQILGQKVEFLVSFYNNEISEKSEIFDDQFSVERPDGSNFTLKIRSTKLEDSAMYFCASSVGGSSYEQYFGPGTRLTVT.

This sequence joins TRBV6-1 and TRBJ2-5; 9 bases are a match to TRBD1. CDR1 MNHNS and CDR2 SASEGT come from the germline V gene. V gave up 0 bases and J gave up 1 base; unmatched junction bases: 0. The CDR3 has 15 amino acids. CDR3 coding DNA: TGTGCCAGCAGTGAAGCGACAGGGGGCCAAGAGACCCAGTACTTC. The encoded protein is CASSEATGGQETQYF.

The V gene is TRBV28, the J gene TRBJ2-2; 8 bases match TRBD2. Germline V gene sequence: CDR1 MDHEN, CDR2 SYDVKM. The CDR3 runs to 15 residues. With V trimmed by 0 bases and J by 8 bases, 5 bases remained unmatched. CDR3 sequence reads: CASSLWSGRGGELFF. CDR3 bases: TGTGCCAGCAGTTTATGGTCCGGGAGGGGAGGGGAGCTGTTTTTT.

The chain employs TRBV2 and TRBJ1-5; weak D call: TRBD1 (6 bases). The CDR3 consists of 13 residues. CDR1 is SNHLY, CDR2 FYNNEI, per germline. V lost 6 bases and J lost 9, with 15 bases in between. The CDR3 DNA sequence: TGTGCCAGCAGGCAGGACAGCCATAGGCCCCAGCATTTT. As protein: CASRQDSHRPQHF.

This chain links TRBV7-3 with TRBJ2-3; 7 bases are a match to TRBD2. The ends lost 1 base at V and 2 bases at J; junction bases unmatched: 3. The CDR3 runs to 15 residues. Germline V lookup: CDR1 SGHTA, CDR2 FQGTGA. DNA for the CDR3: TGTGCCAGCAGCTTAAACGCGGGGGACACAGATACGCAGTATTTT. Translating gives CASSLNAGDTDTQYF.

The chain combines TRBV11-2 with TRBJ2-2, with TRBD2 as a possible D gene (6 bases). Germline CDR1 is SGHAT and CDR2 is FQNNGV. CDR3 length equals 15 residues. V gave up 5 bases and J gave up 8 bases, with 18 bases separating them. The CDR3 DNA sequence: TGTGCCAGCAGCCAGTCCCTAGGCGGGGTGGGGGAGCTGTTTTTT. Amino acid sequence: CASSQSLGGVGELFF.

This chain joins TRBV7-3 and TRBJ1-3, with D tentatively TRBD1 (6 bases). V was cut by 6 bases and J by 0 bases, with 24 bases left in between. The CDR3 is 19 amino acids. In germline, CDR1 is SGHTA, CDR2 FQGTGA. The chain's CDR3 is CASRGRDAGTLISGNTIYF. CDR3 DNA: TGTGCCAGCAGGGGAAGAGATGCTGGGACACTTATCTCTGGAAACACCATATATTTT.

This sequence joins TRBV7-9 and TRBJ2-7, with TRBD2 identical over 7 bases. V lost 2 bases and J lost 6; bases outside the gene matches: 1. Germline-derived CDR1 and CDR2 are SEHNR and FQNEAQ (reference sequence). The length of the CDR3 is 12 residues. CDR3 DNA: TGTGCCAGCAGCTTATGGGAGGGCGAGCAGTACTTC. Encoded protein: CASSLWEGEQYF.

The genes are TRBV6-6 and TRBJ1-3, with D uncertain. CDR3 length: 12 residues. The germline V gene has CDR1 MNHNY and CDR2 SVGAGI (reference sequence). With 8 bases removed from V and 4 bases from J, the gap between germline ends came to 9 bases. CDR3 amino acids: CASEGTGNTIYF. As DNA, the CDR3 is TGTGCCAGCGAAGGCACCGGAAACACCATATATTTT.

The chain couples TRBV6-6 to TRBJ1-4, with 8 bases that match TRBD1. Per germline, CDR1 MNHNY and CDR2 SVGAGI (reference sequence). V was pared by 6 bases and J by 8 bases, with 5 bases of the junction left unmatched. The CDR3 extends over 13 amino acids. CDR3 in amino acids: CASSGTGGEKLFF. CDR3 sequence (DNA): TGTGCCAGCAGCGGGACAGGAGGAGAAAAACTGTTTTTT.

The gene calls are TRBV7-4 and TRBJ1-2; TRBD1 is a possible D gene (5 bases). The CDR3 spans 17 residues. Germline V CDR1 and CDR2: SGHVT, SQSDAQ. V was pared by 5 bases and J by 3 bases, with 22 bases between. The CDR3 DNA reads TGTGCCAGCAGCCCCCCCCGTCCCCCGACAGCGTACTATGGCTACACCTTC. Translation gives CASSPPRPPTAYYGYTF.

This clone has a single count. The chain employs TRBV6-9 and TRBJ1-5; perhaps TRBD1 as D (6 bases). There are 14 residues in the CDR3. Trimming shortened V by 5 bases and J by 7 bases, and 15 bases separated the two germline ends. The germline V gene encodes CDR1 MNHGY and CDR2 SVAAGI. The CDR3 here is CASSDSGGGQPQHF. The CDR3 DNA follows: TGTGCCAGCAGTGACTCGGGGGGCGGCCAGCCCCAGCATTTT.

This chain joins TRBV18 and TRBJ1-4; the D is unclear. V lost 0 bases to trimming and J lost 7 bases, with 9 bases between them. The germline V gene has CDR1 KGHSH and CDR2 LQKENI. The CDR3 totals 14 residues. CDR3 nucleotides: TGTGCCAGCTCACCACCGAGCACGGGTGAAAAACTGTTTTTT. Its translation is CASSPPSTGEKLFF.

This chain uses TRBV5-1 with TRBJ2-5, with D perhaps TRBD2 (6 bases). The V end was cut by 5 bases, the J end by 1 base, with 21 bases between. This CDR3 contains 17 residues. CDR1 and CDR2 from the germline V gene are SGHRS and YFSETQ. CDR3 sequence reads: CASRVGRWRAAQETQYF. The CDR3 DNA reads TGCGCCAGCAGAGTGGGGAGATGGAGGGCAGCCCAAGAGACCCAGTACTTC.

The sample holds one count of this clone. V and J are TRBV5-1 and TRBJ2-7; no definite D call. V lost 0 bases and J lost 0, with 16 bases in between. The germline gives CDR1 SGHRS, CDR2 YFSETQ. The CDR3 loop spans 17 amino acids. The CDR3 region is CASSLAGSGKHSYEQYF. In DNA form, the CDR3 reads TGCGCCAGCAGCTTGGCCGGGTCGGGTAAACACTCCTACGAGCAGTACTTC.

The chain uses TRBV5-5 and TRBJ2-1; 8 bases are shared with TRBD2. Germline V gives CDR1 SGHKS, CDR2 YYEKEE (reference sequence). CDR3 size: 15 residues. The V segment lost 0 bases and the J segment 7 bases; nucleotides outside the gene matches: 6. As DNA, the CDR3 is TGTGCCAGCAGCTTGGCCGTCGGGAGGGCTAATGAGCAGTTCTTC. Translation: CASSLAVGRANEQFF.